This T cell receptor (beta chain) was sequenced in a study of blood T cell repertoires in COVID-19. The CDR3 length is 11 residues. After removal of 8 bases from V and 10 bases from J, the junction contained 7 bases not matched to a gene. This clone appeared a single time. TCRdb keeps only in-frame clones here, not all; method: immunoSEQ multiplex PCR. The sample yields about 87,000 clones, about four fifths seen once. The TCR comes from a woman aged 70-85 years with acute or convalescent COVID-19. Sequenced: peripheral blood. The chain couples TRBV12-3 or TRBV12-4 to TRBJ2-5; 7 bases are a match to TRBD2. In DNA form, the CDR3 reads TGTGCCAGCTCCCGGGGGGAACACCAGTACTTC. Encoded protein: CASSRGEHQYF.